These 18 T cell receptor beta chains originate from one sample sequenced in a study of blood T cell repertoires in COVID-19. TCRdb's copy holds only in-frame clones and misses some; the assay was immunoSEQ multiplex PCR. The table has roughly 120,000 clones, over 75% seen once. The specimen sequenced was peripheral blood. The receptor source for this set is a man aged 50 to 60 with acute or convalescent COVID-19.

This chain links TRBV7-3 with TRBJ2-3; 11 nucleotides match TRBD1. Germline CDR1 SGHTA, CDR2 FQGTGA. The CDR3 sequence is 14 residues long. V shed 5 bases, J shed 8 bases, and the junction held 6 bases outside the gene matches. CDR3 sequence reads: CASSLGQGGSTQYF. CDR3 DNA sequence: TGTGCCAGCAGCCTGGGACAGGGGGGGAGTACGCAGTATTTT. Based on the CDR3 plus reference TRBV7-3 and TRBJ2-3, the full variable domain is GAGVSQTPSNKVTEKGKYVELRCDPISGHTALYWYRQSLGQGPEFLIYFQGTGAADDSGLPNDRFFAVRPEGSVSTLKIQRTERGDSAVYLCASSLGQGGSTQYFGPGTRLTVL.

V is TRBV5-6 and J is TRBJ1-2; no clear D gene. The V end lost 4 bases, the J end lost 3 bases, and 13 bases lay between the germline ends. The CDR3 has 14 amino acids. Germline CDR1 is SGHDT and CDR2 is YYEEEE. This CDR3 reads CASSPWPSDYGYTF. CDR3 DNA: TGTGCCAGCAGCCCTTGGCCCTCAGACTATGGCTACACCTTC.

V usage is TRBV6-1 and J usage is TRBJ1-5; D is unclear. The length of the CDR3 is 15 residues. Germline CDR1 and CDR2: MNHNS and SASEGT. Trimming left V 2 bases short and J 6 bases short, with 14 bases between. The CDR3 DNA reads as TGTGCCAGCAGTGAAACACGGTTGGGGAGTCAGCCCCAGCATTTT. This translates into CASSETRLGSQPQHF.

This clone qualifies as medium-sized. V is TRBV6-4 and J is TRBJ2-2; weak D call: TRBD1 (6 bases). V lost 4 bases and J lost 5, with 8 bases in between. Germline V gene lookup returns CDR1 MRHNA and CDR2 SNTAGT. This CDR3 spans 13 amino acids. The CDR3 DNA reads as TGTGCCAGCAGTGCAGGGGAAACCGGGGAGCTGTTTTTT. Amino acid sequence: CASSAGETGELFF.

The chain recombines TRBV18 with TRBJ2-1, with 11 bases that match TRBD1. The germline gives CDR1 KGHSH, CDR2 LQKENI. J was trimmed by 7 bases and V by 3 bases; bases with no gene match: 5. The CDR3 length is 15 residues. CDR3 region: CASSPGQGAGNEQFF. CDR3 DNA: TGTGCCAGCTCACCCGGACAGGGGGCGGGGAATGAGCAGTTCTTC. Based on the CDR3 plus reference TRBV18 and TRBJ2-1, the full variable domain is NAGVMQNPRHLVRRRGQEARLRCSPMKGHSHVYWYRQLPEEGLKFMVYLQKENIIDESGMPKERFSAEFPKEGPSILRIQQVVRGDSAAYFCASSPGQGAGNEQFFGPGTRLTVL.

The chain couples TRBV27 to TRBJ1-1; D may be TRBD1 (6 bases). Between the trimmed V and J ends, which lost 2 bases and 3 bases, there was a span of 7 bases. The CDR3 is made up of 13 amino acids. In germline, CDR1 is MNHEY, CDR2 SMNVEV (reference sequence). CDR3 bases: TGTGCCAGCAGTTTAGAGGGGGACACTGAAGCTTTCTTT. This codes for CASSLEGDTEAFF.

V and J are TRBV13 and TRBJ2-7; the match to TRBD2 covers 9 bases. This CDR3 spans 16 amino acids. Germline values: CDR1 PRHDT, CDR2 FYEKMQ (reference sequence). J was trimmed by 6 bases and V by 1 base; bases with no gene match: 10. CDR3 sequence: CASSLVRTSEIGEQYF. The CDR3 region has the DNA TGTGCCAGCAGCTTAGTACGGACTAGCGAAATCGGCGAGCAGTACTTC.

This clone is a singleton in its sample. The chain recombines TRBV9 with TRBJ2-3; 7 bases fit TRBD2. The germline V gene has CDR1 SGDLS and CDR2 YYNGEE. The CDR3 has 16 amino acids. V lost 4 bases, J lost 3 bases, and 11 bases stayed unmatched. The CDR3 DNA is TGTGCCAGCAGCCCTAGGGGTATCGGGGGGACAGATACGCAGTATTTT. Translation gives CASSPRGIGGTDTQYF.

The sample holds a few counts of this clone. This chain connects TRBV9 to TRBJ1-4; a weak D match, TRBD1 (6 bases). The CDR3 contains 14 residues. Germline lookup yields CDR1 SGDLS and CDR2 YYNGEE. V lost 3 bases, J lost 7 bases, and 13 bases lay in between. CDR3 in DNA: TGTGCCAGCAGCGGTACAGGGATGGGTGAAAAACTGTTTTTT. This sequence encodes CASSGTGMGEKLFF.

This sequence joins TRBV10-3 and TRBJ2-1; 9 bases line up with TRBD2. CDR1 is ENHRY and CDR2 is SYGVKD in the germline V gene. The length of the CDR3 is 16 residues. V trimming: 2 bases; J trimming: 4 bases; junction bases outside the gene matches: 6. This CDR3 reads CAISETSGRSYNEQFF. Here the CDR3 DNA reads TGTGCCATCAGTGAGACTAGCGGGCGTTCTTACAATGAGCAGTTCTTC.

The chain joins TRBV19 to TRBJ1-5; 8 bases are a match to TRBD1. Germline trimming cut 1 base from V and 7 bases from J; bases unmatched to any gene: 15. The germline V gene has CDR1 LNHDA and CDR2 SQIVND (reference sequence). The CDR3 totals 18 residues. The CDR3 DNA is TGTGCCAGTAGTATAGTTGGAATGGACAGGGCTTTTTACCAGCCCCAGCATTTT. Translation gives CASSIVGMDRAFYQPQHF.

This clone is large (0.1 to 1%) in the sample. The J gene is TRBJ1-2, the V gene TRBV5-1; D unresolved. Germline V gene sequence: CDR1 SGHRS, CDR2 YFSETQ. The V end lost 4 bases, the J end lost 5 bases, and 12 bases lay between the germline ends. This CDR3 spans 13 amino acids. CDR3 sequence (DNA): TGCGCCAGCAGCGAGGGCTGGGATTATGGCTACACCTTC. It is translated as CASSEGWDYGYTF.

The CDR3 sequence is CASSRTTGRETQYF. CDR3 DNA: TGTGCCAGCAGCCGGACGACAGGGCGAGAGACCCAGTACTTC. The chain couples TRBV9 to TRBJ2-5; 7 bases match TRBD1. The CDR3 runs to 14 residues. Trimming removed 4 bases from V and 4 bases from J; junction bases left unmatched: 7. Germline V gives CDR1 SGDLS, CDR2 YYNGEE.

V is TRBV4-1 and J is TRBJ2-5, with D possibly matching TRBD2 (5 bases). Per the germline V gene, CDR1 is MGHRA and CDR2 is YSYEKL. The CDR3 is made up of 15 amino acids. Trimming stripped 1 base from V and 2 bases from J, with 11 bases between. Here the CDR3 DNA reads TGCGCCAGCAGCCAAGTCCCCGGACTGCAAGAGACCCAGTACTTC. It yields the protein CASSQVPGLQETQYF.

This clone was seen only a few times. J is TRBJ1-3 and V is TRBV7-9; D is perhaps TRBD1 (5 bases). This CDR3 is 13 amino acids long. V dropped 6 bases and J dropped 0 bases, with 6 bases sitting between them. Germline CDR1 and CDR2: SEHNR and FQNEAQ (reference sequence). CDR3 DNA sequence: TGTGCCAGCAGTAGGGGCTCTGGAAACACCATATATTTT. Its protein product is CASSRGSGNTIYF.

CDR3 amino acids: CASSLSRDETQYF. Written as DNA, the CDR3 is TGTGCCAGCAGCTTATCCAGGGATGAGACCCAGTACTTC. The chain carries TRBV7-3 and TRBJ2-5; TRBD1 is a possible D gene (5 bases). This CDR3 contains 13 residues. Germline CDR1 SGHTA, CDR2 FQGTGA. V gave up 2 bases and J gave up 5 bases, with 9 bases separating them.

This clone was found a few times. This sequence joins TRBV6-5 and TRBJ2-7; 8 nucleotides align to TRBD1. V shed 6 bases, J shed 3 bases, and the junction held 4 bases outside the gene matches. The germline gives CDR1 MNHEY, CDR2 SVGAGI. This CDR3 comprises 13 residues. The CDR3 DNA reads as TGTGCCAGCAGCAAGGACAGGGTCTACGAGCAGTACTTC. Amino acids: CASSKDRVYEQYF.

The gene calls are TRBV5-1 and TRBJ2-5, with D maybe TRBD2 (5 bases). Trimming removed 5 bases at V and 0 bases at J, with 11 bases between. This CDR3 spans 14 amino acids. CDR1 and CDR2 from the germline V gene are SGHRS and YFSETQ. CDR3 residues: CASRRQRYQETQYF. The CDR3, as DNA: TGCGCCAGCAGACGCCAGCGGTACCAAGAGACCCAGTACTTC.